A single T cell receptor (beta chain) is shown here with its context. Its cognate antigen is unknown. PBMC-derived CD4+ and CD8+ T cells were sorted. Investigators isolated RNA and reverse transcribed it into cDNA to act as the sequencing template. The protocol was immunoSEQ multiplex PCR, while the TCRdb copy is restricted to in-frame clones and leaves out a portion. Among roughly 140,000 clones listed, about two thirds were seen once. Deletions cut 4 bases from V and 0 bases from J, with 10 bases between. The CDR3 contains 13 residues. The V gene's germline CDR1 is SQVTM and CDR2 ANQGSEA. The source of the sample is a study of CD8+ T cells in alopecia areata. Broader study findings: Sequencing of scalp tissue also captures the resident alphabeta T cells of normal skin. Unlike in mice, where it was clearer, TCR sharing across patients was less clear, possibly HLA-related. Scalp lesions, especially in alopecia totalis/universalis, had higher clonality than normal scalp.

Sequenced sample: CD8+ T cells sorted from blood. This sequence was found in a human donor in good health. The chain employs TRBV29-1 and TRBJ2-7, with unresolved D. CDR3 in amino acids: CSVVLPVSYEQYF. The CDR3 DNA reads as TGCAGCGTTGTCTTGCCTGTCTCCTACGAGCAGTACTTC.